This entry describes one T cell receptor beta chain. What it binds is unknown. The data are from a study of human CD8 memory T cell subsets. Study-level results: Stem-like memory and precursor exhausted T cell repertoires overlapped minimally with each other.

Researchers made TCR beta libraries via UMI-labeled 5' RACE. One entry per CDR3 protein, without DNA, is what TCRdb gives after re-calling the 5' RACE reads. The sample yields around 4,300 distinct CDR3 sequences, of which the top ten take up about 34%. Total CD8+ T cells were enriched by negative magnetic separation. Germline V gene data show CDR1 as SGHNT and CDR2 as YYREEE (reference sequence). The CDR3 is made up of 14 amino acids. The sequencing input was CD8+ effector memory T cells (TEM) sorted from PBMCs. The subset was: effector memory CD8 T cells, CCR7- CD45RO+ CD95+. The TCR was taken from a human donor in good health. This sequence joins TRBV5-4 and TRBJ1-2; the TCRdb D gene call, TRBD1, has no DNA to confirm it. CDR3 residues: CASSISGTRYGYTF.